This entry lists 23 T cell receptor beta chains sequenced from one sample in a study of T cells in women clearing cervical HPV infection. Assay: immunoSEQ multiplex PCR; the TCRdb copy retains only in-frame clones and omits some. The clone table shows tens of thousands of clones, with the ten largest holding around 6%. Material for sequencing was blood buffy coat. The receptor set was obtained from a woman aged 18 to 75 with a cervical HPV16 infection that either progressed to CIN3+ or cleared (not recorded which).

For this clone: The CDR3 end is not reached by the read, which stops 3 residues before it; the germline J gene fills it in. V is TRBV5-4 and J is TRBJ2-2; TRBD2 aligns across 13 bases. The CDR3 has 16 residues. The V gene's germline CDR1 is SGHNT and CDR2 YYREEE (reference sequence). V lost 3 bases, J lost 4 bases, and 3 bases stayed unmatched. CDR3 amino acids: CASSYGLAGATGELFF. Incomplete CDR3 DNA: TGTGCCAGCAGCTACGGACTAGCGGGAGCCACCGGGGAG. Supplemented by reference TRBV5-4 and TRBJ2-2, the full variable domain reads ETGVTQSPTHLIKTRGQQVTLRCSSQSGHNTVSWYQQALGQGPQFIFQYYREEENGRGNFPPRFSGLQFPNYSSELNVNALELDDSALYLCASSYGLAGATGELFFGEGSRLTVL.

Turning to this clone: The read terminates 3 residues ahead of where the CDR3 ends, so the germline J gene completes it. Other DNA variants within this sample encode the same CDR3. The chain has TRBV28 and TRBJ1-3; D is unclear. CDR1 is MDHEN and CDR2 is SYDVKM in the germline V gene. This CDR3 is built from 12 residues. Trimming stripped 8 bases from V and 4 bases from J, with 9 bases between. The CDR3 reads CASGLRGNTIYF. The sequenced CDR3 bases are TGTGCCAGCGGGCTTAGGGGAAACACC.

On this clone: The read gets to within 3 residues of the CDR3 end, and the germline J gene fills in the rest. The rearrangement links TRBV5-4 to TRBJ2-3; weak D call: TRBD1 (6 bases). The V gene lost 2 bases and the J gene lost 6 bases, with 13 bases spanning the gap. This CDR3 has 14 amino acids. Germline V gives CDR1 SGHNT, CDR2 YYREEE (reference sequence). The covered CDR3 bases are TGTGCCAGCAGCTTAGGGGGAGCGTTGGATACG. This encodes CASSLGGALDT. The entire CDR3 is CASSLGGALDTQYF.

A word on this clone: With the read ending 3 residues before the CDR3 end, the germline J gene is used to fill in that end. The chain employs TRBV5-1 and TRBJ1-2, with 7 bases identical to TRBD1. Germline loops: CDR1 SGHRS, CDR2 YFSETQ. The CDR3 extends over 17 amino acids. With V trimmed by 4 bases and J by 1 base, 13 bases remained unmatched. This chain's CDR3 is CASSRTLPGQSNYGYTF. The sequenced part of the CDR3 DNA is TGCGCCAGCAGCAGAACCTTACCGGGACAGAGTAACTATGGC.

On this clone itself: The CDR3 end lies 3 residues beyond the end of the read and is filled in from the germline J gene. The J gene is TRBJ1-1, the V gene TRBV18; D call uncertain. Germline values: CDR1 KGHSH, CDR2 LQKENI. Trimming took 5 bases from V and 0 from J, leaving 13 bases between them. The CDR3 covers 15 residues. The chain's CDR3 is CASSARPTLNTEAFF. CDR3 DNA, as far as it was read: TGTGCCAGCTCAGCCCGCCCTACCCTGAACACTGAA.

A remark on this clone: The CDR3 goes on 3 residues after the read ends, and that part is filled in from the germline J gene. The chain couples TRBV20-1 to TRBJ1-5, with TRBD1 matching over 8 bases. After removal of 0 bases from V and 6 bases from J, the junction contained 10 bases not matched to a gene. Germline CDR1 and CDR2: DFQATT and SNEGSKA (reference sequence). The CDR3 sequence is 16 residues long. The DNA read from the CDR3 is TGCAGTGCTAGAGAGGTACCAGGGGGCAGGAGTCAGCCC. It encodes CSAREVPGGRSQP. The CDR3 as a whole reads CSAREVPGGRSQPQHF.

The sequenced part of the CDR3 DNA is TGTGCCAGCAGCCCGGGACTAGCCCACACAGATACG. Translation gives CASSPGLAHTDT. The full CDR3 protein reads CASSPGLAHTDTQYF. The chain is built from TRBV6-4 and TRBJ2-3; 9 positions match TRBD2. Coverage ceases 3 residues before the CDR3 finishes, and the germline J gene fills in the end. Germline-derived CDR1 and CDR2 are MRHNA and SNTAGT. The ends lost 6 bases at V and 2 bases at J; junction bases unmatched: 6. The CDR3 spans 15 residues.

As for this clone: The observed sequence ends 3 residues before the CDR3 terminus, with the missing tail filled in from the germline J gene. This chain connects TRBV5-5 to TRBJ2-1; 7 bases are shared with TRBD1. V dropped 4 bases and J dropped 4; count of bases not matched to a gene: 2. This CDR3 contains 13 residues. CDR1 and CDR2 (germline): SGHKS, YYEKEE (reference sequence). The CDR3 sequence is CASSSRGYNEQFF. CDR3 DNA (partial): TGTGCCAGCAGCAGCAGGGGGTACAATGAG.

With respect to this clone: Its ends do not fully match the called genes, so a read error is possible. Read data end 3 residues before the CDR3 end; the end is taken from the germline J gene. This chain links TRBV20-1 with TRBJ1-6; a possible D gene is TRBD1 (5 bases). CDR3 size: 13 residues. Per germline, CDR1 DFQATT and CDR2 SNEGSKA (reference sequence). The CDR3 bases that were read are TGCAGTGCTAGAGGAGGGGCTAATTCCCCC. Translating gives CSARGGANSP. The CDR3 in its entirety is CSARGGANSPLHF.

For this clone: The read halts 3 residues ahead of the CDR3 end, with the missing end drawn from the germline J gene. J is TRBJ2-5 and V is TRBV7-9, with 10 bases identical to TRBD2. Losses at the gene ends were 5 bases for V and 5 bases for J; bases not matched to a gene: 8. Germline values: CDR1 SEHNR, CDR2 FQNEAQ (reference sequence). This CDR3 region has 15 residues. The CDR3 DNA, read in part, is TGTGCCAGCAGCCCCAGTAGCGGGAGGTACGAGACC. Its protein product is CASSPSSGRYET. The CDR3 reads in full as CASSPSSGRYETQYF.

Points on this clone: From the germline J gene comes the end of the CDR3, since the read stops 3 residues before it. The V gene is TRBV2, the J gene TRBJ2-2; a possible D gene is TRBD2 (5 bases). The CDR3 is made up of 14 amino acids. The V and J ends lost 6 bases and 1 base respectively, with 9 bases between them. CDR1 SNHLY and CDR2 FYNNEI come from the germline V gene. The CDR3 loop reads CASRDFGNTGELFF. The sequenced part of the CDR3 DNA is TGTGCCAGCAGGGACTTCGGGAACACCGGGGAG.

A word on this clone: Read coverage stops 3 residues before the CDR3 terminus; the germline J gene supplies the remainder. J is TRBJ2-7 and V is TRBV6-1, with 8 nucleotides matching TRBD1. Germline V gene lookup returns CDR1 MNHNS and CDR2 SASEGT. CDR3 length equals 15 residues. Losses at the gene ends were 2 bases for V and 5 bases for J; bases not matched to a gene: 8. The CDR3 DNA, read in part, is TGTGCCAGCAGTGAAAATCGGGACAGGACCAACGAG. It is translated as CASSENRDRTNE. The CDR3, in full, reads CASSENRDRTNEQYF.

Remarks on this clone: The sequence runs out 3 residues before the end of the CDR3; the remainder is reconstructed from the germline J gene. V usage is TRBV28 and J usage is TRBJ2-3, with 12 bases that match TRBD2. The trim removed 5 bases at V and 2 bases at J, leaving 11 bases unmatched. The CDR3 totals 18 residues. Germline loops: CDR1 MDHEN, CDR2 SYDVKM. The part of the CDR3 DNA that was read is TGTGCCAGCAGTCTTCCCATCGGACTAGCGGGACTCACAGATACG. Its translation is CASSLPIGLAGLTDT. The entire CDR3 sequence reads CASSLPIGLAGLTDTQYF.

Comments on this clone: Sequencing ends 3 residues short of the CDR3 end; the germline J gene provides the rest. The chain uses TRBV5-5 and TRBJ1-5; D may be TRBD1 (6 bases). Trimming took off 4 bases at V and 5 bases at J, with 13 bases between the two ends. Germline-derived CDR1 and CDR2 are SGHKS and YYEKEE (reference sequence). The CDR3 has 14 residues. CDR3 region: CASSRTTGDQPQHF. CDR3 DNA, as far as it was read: TGTGCCAGCAGCCGAACGACAGGCGATCAGCCC.

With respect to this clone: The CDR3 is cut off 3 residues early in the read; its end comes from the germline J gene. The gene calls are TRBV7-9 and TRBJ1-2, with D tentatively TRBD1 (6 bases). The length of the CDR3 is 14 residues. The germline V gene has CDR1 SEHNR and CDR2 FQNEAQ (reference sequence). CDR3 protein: CASSSTGQSYDYTF. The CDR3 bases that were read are TGTGCCAGCAGCTCGACCGGACAGTCCTACGAC.

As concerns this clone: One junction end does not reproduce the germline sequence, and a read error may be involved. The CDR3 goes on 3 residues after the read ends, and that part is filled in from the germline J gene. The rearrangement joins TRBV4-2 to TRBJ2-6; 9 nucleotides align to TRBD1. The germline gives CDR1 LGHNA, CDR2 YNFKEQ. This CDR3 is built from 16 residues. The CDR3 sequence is CASGTGNFAGDNVLTF. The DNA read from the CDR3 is TGTGCCAGCGGGACAGGGAATTTTGCTGGGGACAACGTC.

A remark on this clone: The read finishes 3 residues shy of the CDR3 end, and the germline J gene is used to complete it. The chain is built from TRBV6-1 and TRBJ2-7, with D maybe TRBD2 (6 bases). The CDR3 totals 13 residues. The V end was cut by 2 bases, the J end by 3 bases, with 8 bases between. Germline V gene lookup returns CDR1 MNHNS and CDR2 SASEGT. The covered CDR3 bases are TGTGCCAGCAGTGAACGCGGGAACTACGAG. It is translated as CASSERGNYE. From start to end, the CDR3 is CASSERGNYEQYF.

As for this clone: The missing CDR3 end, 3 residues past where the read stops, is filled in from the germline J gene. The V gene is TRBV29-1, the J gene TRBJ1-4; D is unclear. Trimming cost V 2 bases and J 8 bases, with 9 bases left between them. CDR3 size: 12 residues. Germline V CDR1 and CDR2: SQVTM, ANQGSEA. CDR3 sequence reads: CSVEIGREKLFF. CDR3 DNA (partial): TGCAGCGTTGAAATCGGTCGAGAAAAA.

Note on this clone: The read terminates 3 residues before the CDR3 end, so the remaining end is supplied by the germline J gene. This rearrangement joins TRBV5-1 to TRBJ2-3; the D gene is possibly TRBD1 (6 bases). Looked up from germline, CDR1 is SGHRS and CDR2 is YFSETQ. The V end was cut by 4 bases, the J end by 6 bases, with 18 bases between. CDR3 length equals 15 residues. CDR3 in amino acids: CASSNRDMFKDTQYF. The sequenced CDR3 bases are TGCGCCAGCAGCAACCGGGACATGTTCAAGGATACG.

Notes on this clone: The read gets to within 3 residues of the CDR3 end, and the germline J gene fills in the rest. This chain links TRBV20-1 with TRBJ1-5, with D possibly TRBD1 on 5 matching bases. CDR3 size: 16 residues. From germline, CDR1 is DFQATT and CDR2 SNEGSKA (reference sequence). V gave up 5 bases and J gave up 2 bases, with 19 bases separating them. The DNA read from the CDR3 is TGCAGTGCTTTAAGGGACCACCGCGGGGGCAATCAGCCC. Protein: CSALRDHRGGNQP. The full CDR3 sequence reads CSALRDHRGGNQPQHF.

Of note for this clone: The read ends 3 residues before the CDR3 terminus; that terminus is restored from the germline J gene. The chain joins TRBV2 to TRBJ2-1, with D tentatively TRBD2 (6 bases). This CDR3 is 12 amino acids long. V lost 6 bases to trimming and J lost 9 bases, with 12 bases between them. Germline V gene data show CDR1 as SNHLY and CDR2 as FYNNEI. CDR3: CASRGLSGEQFF. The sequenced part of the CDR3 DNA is TGTGCCAGCAGAGGACTAAGCGGTGAG.

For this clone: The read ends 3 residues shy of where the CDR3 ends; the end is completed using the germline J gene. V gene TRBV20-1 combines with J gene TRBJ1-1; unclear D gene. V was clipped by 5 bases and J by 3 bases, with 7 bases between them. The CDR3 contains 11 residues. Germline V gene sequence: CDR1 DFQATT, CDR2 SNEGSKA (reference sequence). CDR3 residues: CSAYQDTEAFF. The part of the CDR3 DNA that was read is TGCAGTGCTTACCAGGACACTGAA.

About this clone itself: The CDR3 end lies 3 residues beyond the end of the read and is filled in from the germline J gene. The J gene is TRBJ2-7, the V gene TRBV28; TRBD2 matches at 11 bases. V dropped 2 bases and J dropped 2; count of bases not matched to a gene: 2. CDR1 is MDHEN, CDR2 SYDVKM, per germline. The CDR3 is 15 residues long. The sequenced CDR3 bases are TGTGCCAGCAGTTTAGGGACTAGCGGTACCTACGAG. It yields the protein CASSLGTSGTYE. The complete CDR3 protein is CASSLGTSGTYEQYF.